The next 13 T cell receptor beta chains were all read from a single sample in a study of OX40 agonist ivuxolimab in advanced cancers. Library generation was performed with the immunoSEQ multiplex PCR assay. TCRdb carries this immuneACCESS record with in-frame sequences only. Its versions omit some clonotypes, under half of them owing to an unresolved V gene in the studies checked, with the rest unexplained. This sample comprises under 85,000 clones, more than 70% of them detected only once. About 8% of the sample is taken by the ten largest. Sample: CD4+ or CD8+ T cells sorted from blood, taken in a trial of the OX40 agonist ivuxolimab. The receptors originated from an adult with an advanced solid tumor such as melanoma, head and neck, liver or kidney cancer.

The chain joins TRBV10-3 to TRBJ2-3; 7 bases line up with TRBD1. CDR3 size: 14 residues. Germline V gives CDR1 ENHRY, CDR2 SYGVKD. J lost 1 base, V lost 11 bases, and 9 bases had no gene match. Here the CDR3 reads CAAAPQGGTDTQYF. The CDR3 DNA sequence: TGTGCCGCGGCGCCCCAGGGGGGCACAGATACGCAGTATTTT.

The genes are TRBV5-5 and TRBJ2-7, with D possibly matching TRBD1 (6 bases). The CDR3 consists of 15 residues. V lost 1 base to trimming and J lost 4 bases, with 15 bases between them. Germline V gives CDR1 SGHKS, CDR2 YYEKEE (reference sequence). CDR3 residues: CASSLRVDRMYEQYF. In DNA, the CDR3 is TGTGCCAGCAGCTTGCGGGTTGACAGGATGTACGAGCAGTACTTC.

The V gene is TRBV5-5, the J gene TRBJ2-1; 13 positions match TRBD2. This CDR3 is 15 amino acids long. The germline V gene has CDR1 SGHKS and CDR2 YYEKEE (reference sequence). The junction had 8 bases not matched to a gene; V was cut back by 5 bases and J by 9 bases. CDR3 in amino acids: CASRYGLAGEGEQFF. The CDR3 DNA reads as TGTGCCAGCAGATACGGACTAGCGGGAGAGGGTGAGCAGTTCTTC.

This chain connects TRBV5-8 to TRBJ1-3, with D possibly being TRBD1 (5 bases). With 2 bases removed from V and 5 bases from J, the gap between germline ends came to 11 bases. This CDR3 contains 14 residues. The germline gives CDR1 SGHTS, CDR2 YDEGEE. Written as DNA, the CDR3 is TGTGCCAGCAGCTTTGTAGGGGCGAGAAACACCATATATTTT. It is translated as CASSFVGARNTIYF. Full variable domain (remainder filled in from reference TRBV5-8 and TRBJ1-3): EAGVTQSPTHLIKTRGQQATLRCSPISGHTSVYWYQQALGLGLQFLLWYDEGEERNRGNFPPRFSGRQFPNYSSELNVNALELEDSALYLCASSFVGARNTIYFGEGSWLTVV.

The J gene is TRBJ2-7, the V gene TRBV21-1; TRBD1 reflects the table's D call only, with no check against the DNA. TRBV21-1 is classified as a pseudogene. This CDR3 spans 15 amino acids. For the CDR3, the DNA is TGTGCCAGCAGCCCTTGCCGCGGACAGTCCTACGAGCAGTACTTC. It is translated as CASSPCRGQSYEQYF.

V is TRBV11-2 and J is TRBJ2-7; 10 bases fit TRBD1. This CDR3 is 13 amino acids long. Germline CDR1 reads SGHAT; CDR2 reads FQNNGV. The trim removed 8 bases at V and 3 bases at J, leaving 4 bases unmatched. CDR3 residues: CASRGQGIYEQYF. DNA of the CDR3: TGTGCCAGCCGGGGACAGGGGATCTACGAGCAGTACTTC. The entire variable domain, with the rest obtained from reference TRBV11-2 and TRBJ2-7, is as follows: EAGVAQSPRYKIIEKRQSVAFWCNPISGHATLYWYQQILGQGPKLLIQFQNNGVVDDSQLPKDRFSAERLKGVDSTLKIQPAKLEDSAVYLCASRGQGIYEQYFGPGTRLTVT.

This clone was seen more than once but under ten times. The V gene is TRBV28, the J gene TRBJ1-6, with 7 nucleotides matching TRBD1. The junction had 11 bases not matched to a gene; V was cut back by 5 bases and J by 7 bases. Germline V gene sequence: CDR1 MDHEN, CDR2 SYDVKM. The CDR3 covers 16 residues. CDR3 region: CASSLLGRGRNSPLHF. CDR3 DNA: TGTGCCAGCAGTCTACTGGGGAGGGGGCGCAATTCACCCCTCCACTTT.

This clone was picked up one time. The same CDR3 arises from other DNA sequences in this sample as well. The V gene is TRBV19, the J gene TRBJ1-4; 8 positions agree with TRBD1. The CDR3 is 14 residues long. J was trimmed by 7 bases and V by 6 bases; bases with no gene match: 7. From germline, CDR1 is LNHDA and CDR2 SQIVND (reference sequence). This CDR3 is CASSLQGASEKLFF. The DNA for the CDR3 is TGTGCCAGTAGCTTGCAGGGGGCGAGTGAAAAACTGTTTTTT.

The gene calls are TRBV6-5 and TRBJ1-2, with 9 bases identical to TRBD1. Germline values: CDR1 MNHEY, CDR2 SVGAGI. The CDR3 contains 14 residues. J lost 8 bases, V lost 5 bases, and 9 bases had no gene match. CDR3 DNA: TGTGCCAGCAGTGGGGGACAGGGAGCTTACGGCTACACCTTC. This translates into CASSGGQGAYGYTF.

This rearrangement joins TRBV5-6 to TRBJ1-1, with D maybe TRBD1 (5 bases). V was clipped by 1 base and J by 4 bases, with 20 bases between them. Germline CDR1 SGHDT, CDR2 YYEEEE. The CDR3 length is 17 residues. CDR3 protein: CASSLTEWRGLGTEAFF. The CDR3 nucleotides are TGTGCCAGCAGCTTGACAGAATGGAGGGGTTTAGGCACTGAAGCTTTCTTT. The entire variable domain, with the rest obtained from reference TRBV5-6 and TRBJ1-1, is as follows: DAGVTQSPTHLIKTRGQQVTLRCSPKSGHDTVSWYQQALGQGPQFIFQYYEEEERQRGNFPDRFSGHQFPNYSSELNVNALLLGDSALYLCASSLTEWRGLGTEAFFGQGTRLTVV.

The chain joins TRBV30 to TRBJ1-6, with no clear D. The CDR3 consists of 14 residues. Germline loops: CDR1 GTSNPN, CDR2 SVGIG (reference sequence). Trimming stripped 0 bases from V and 0 bases from J, with 3 bases between. This CDR3 reads CAWSVSSYNSPLHF. The CDR3, as DNA: TGTGCCTGGAGTGTTAGCTCCTATAATTCACCCCTCCACTTT.

The chain carries TRBV4-3 and TRBJ2-1, with 15 bases identical to TRBD2. V shed 4 bases and J 5 bases; nucleotides not matched to a gene: 18. Germline CDR1 is LGHNA and CDR2 is YSLEER. The CDR3 contains 21 residues. CDR3 protein: CASSPGLAGGLYPTTDNEQFF. The CDR3 DNA reads as TGCGCCAGCAGCCCGGGACTAGCGGGAGGCTTATACCCGACAACCGACAATGAGCAGTTCTTC.

The chain couples TRBV7-3 to TRBJ2-1, with 9 bases matching TRBD2. J lost 4 bases, V lost 4 bases, and 5 bases had no gene match. CDR1 is SGHTA and CDR2 is FQGTGA in the germline V gene. The CDR3 consists of 15 residues. The CDR3 nucleotides are TGTGCCAGCAGCTATAGCGGGAGTTATTACAATGAGCAGTTCTTC. This gives the protein CASSYSGSYYNEQFF. The entire variable domain, with the rest obtained from reference TRBV7-3 and TRBJ2-1, is as follows: GAGVSQTPSNKVTEKGKYVELRCDPISGHTALYWYRQSLGQGPEFLIYFQGTGAADDSGLPNDRFFAVRPEGSVSTLKIQRTERGDSAVYLCASSYSGSYYNEQFFGPGTRLTVL.